Here is one TCR beta chain with its context. This entry belongs to a study of cytomegalovirus exposure and HLA in healthy donors. CDR1 and CDR2 from the germline V gene are SGHAT and FQDESV (reference sequence). The ends were cut back, 3 bases at V and 7 bases at J, with 10 bases in the middle. There are 14 residues in the CDR3. Researchers ran the PCR with 60 Vbeta and 13 Jbeta primers. Method: immunoSEQ multiplex PCR; TCRdb's copy keeps in-frame clones and lacks some. The table includes about 240,000 clones, 82% detected once. Material: PBMCs. This chain connects TRBV11-1 to TRBJ1-6; D perhaps matches TRBD1 (6 bases). The TCR sequence derives from a woman in her thirties or forties in good health and CMV-seropositive. The DNA for the CDR3 is TGTGCCAGCAGCTTCGGACAGTGGAATTCACCCCTCCACTTT. It encodes CASSFGQWNSPLHF.